The next 21 T cell receptor beta chains were all read from a single sample in a study of shared clonotypes between healthy human individuals. Clones were read by immunoSEQ multiplex PCR, and TCRdb kept only the in-frame ones, dropping some. Among 2,500,000 or so clones, roughly nine tenths were seen once, and the ten largest hold around 0.15%. The sample was naive CD4+ T cells sorted from blood. The sample's subset: CD45RA+ positively selected. The receptors were sampled from a man aged 18 to 29 in good health.

This chain uses TRBV6-1 with TRBJ2-7, with no clear D. The CDR3 loop spans 14 amino acids. Germline-derived CDR1 and CDR2 are MNHNS and SASEGT. V was pared by 4 bases and J by 3 bases, with 13 bases between. The CDR3 coding sequence is TGTGCCAGCAGTGTGTGGGTGGGCATCTACGAGCAGTACTTC. Its protein product is CASSVWVGIYEQYF.

The rearrangement joins TRBV7-2 to TRBJ1-4, with D hard to call. This CDR3 has 13 residues. The germline V gene encodes CDR1 SGHTA and CDR2 FQGNSA. Trimming took 1 base from V and 10 from J, leaving 10 bases between them. DNA for the CDR3: TGTGCCAGCAGCTTAGTGGGAGATGGAAAACTGTTTTTT. Protein product: CASSLVGDGKLFF.

The genes are TRBV7-2 and TRBJ2-7; D perhaps matches TRBD2 (6 bases). Per the germline V gene, CDR1 is SGHTA and CDR2 is FQGNSA. The CDR3 is 16 residues long. The V gene lost 1 base and the J gene lost 6 bases, with 19 bases spanning the gap. The CDR3, as DNA: TGTGCCAGCAGCTTAGTGGGACTCGATAGGTCTCTCGAGCAGTACTTC. This translates into CASSLVGLDRSLEQYF.

Of note for this clone: At the DNA level, this CDR3 is encoded by other sequences in the same sample as well. The J gene is TRBJ2-7, the V gene TRBV7-2, with 11 positions matching TRBD2. CDR1 is SGHTA, CDR2 FQGNSA, per germline. The junction had 4 bases not matched to a gene; V was cut back by 5 bases and J by 4 bases. The CDR3 is 14 residues long. The CDR3 DNA sequence: TGTGCCAGCAGCCCACGACTAGCGGGGTACGAGCAGTACTTC. The encoded protein is CASSPRLAGYEQYF.

The chain has TRBV19 and TRBJ1-2; D unresolved. This CDR3 contains 15 residues. With 3 bases removed from V and 2 bases from J, the gap between germline ends came to 13 bases. Germline loops: CDR1 LNHDA, CDR2 SQIVND (reference sequence). The CDR3 nucleotides read TGTGCCAGTAGTATTTTATACGGATCGAACTATGGCTACACCTTC. Protein: CASSILYGSNYGYTF.

Worth noting for this clone: This CDR3 is also generated by other DNA sequences in the sample. V and J are TRBV5-6 and TRBJ1-6; D ambiguous. Trimming pared 0 bases from V and 0 bases from J, leaving 7 bases between. Germline-derived CDR1 and CDR2 are SGHDT and YYEEEE. The length of the CDR3 is 16 residues. The CDR3 protein is CASSLAGSSYNSPLHF. Written as DNA, the CDR3 is TGTGCCAGCAGCTTGGCTGGGAGCTCCTATAATTCACCCCTCCACTTT. Based on the CDR3 plus reference TRBV5-6 and TRBJ1-6, the full variable domain is DAGVTQSPTHLIKTRGQQVTLRCSPKSGHDTVSWYQQALGQGPQFIFQYYEEEERQRGNFPDRFSGHQFPNYSSELNVNALLLGDSALYLCASSLAGSSYNSPLHFGNGTRLTVT.

The rearrangement joins TRBV7-8 to TRBJ2-2; D gene uncertain. Germline V gene data show CDR1 as SGHVS and CDR2 as FQNEAQ. The V end lost 2 bases, the J end lost 3 bases, and 4 bases lay between the germline ends. The CDR3 runs to 13 residues. The CDR3 sequence is CASSLPDTGELFF. Written as DNA, the CDR3 is TGTGCCAGCAGCTTACCTGACACCGGGGAGCTGTTTTTT. Together with reference TRBV7-8 and TRBJ2-2, the CDR3 gives the full variable domain: GAGVSQSPRYKVAKRGQDVALRCDPISGHVSLFWYQQALGQGPEFLTYFQNEAQLDKSGLPSDRFFAERPEGSVSTLKIQRTQQEDSAVYLCASSLPDTGELFFGEGSRLTVL.

The chain has TRBV30 and TRBJ1-4; D remains unclear. V shed 1 base and J shed 8 bases, with 8 bases lying between them. Germline V CDR1 and CDR2: GTSNPN, SVGIG (reference sequence). The CDR3 loop spans 12 amino acids. The CDR3 protein is CAWSATLEKLFF. CDR3 DNA: TGTGCCTGGAGTGCAACCTTAGAAAAACTGTTTTTT. The whole variable domain, filled in from reference TRBV30 and TRBJ1-4, reads SQTIHQWPATLVQPVGSPLSLECTVEGTSNPNLYWYRQAAGRGLQLLFYSVGIGQISSEVPQNLSASRPQDRQFILSSKKLLLSDSGFYLCAWSATLEKLFFGSGTQLSVL.

This clone was seen only a few times. The gene calls are TRBV11-2 and TRBJ2-2; D remains unclear. The CDR3 is made up of 14 amino acids. Trimming left V 5 bases short and J 7 bases short, with 14 bases between. Germline CDR1 is SGHAT and CDR2 is FQNNGV. The CDR3 DNA is TGTGCCAGCAGCACGGACGGCCCGGGCGGGGAGCTGTTTTTT. It translates to CASSTDGPGGELFF. The full variable domain, in which reference TRBV11-2 and TRBJ2-2 provide the parts outside the CDR3, is EAGVAQSPRYKIIEKRQSVAFWCNPISGHATLYWYQQILGQGPKLLIQFQNNGVVDDSQLPKDRFSAERLKGVDSTLKIQPAKLEDSAVYLCASSTDGPGGELFFGEGSRLTVL.

The rearrangement links TRBV10-3 to TRBJ1-2, with a possible D match to TRBD1 (5 bases). CDR3 length: 17 amino acids. Trimming stripped 0 bases from V and 0 bases from J, with 14 bases between. Germline V gene lookup returns CDR1 ENHRY and CDR2 SYGVKD. CDR3 region: CAISESRAGHSNYGYTF. CDR3 nucleotides: TGTGCCATCAGTGAGTCGAGGGCAGGACACTCTAACTATGGCTACACCTTC.

The V gene is TRBV10-3, the J gene TRBJ1-6; D gene ambiguous. Looked up from germline, CDR1 is ENHRY and CDR2 is SYGVKD. Deletions cut 2 bases from V and 9 bases from J, with 11 bases between. The CDR3 loop spans 14 amino acids. The CDR3 nucleotides read TGTGCCATCAGTGAGCGGGATACAGCTTCACCCCTCCACTTT. It specifies CAISERDTASPLHF.

The chain uses TRBV5-1 and TRBJ1-1, with D perhaps matching TRBD1 (5 bases). Trimming stripped 0 bases from V and 7 bases from J, with 13 bases between. The germline V gene has CDR1 SGHRS and CDR2 YFSETQ. CDR3 length equals 14 residues. The CDR3: CASSLERGKGEAFF. For the CDR3, the DNA is TGCGCCAGCAGCTTGGAAAGGGGCAAGGGTGAAGCTTTCTTT.

This chain uses TRBV5-4 with TRBJ2-5, with D possibly TRBD1 on 6 matching bases. The CDR3 loop spans 15 amino acids. In germline, CDR1 is SGHNT, CDR2 YYREEE (reference sequence). V lost 0 bases, J lost 2 bases, and 11 bases lay in between. Here the CDR3 reads CASSLAGQIQETQYF. The CDR3 DNA follows: TGTGCCAGCAGCTTGGCCGGACAGATTCAAGAGACCCAGTACTTC.

This clone was observed once. This sequence joins TRBV10-3 and TRBJ2-7; D is undetermined. V lost 1 base, J lost 2 bases, and 12 bases lay in between. This CDR3 has 15 amino acids. CDR1 is ENHRY and CDR2 is SYGVKD in the germline V gene. The CDR3 DNA reads as TGTGCCATCAGTGAGTACAGATCTATGCCCTACGAGCAGTACTTC. Residues: CAISEYRSMPYEQYF.

This chain uses TRBV5-1 with TRBJ2-5, with 8 bases matching TRBD2. The CDR3 is made up of 14 amino acids. Trimming cost V 5 bases and J 5 bases; bases outside gene matches: 8. Germline-derived CDR1 and CDR2 are SGHRS and YFSETQ. As DNA, the CDR3 is TGCGCCAGCAGGATAACAGCGGGGGCGGAGACCCAGTACTTC. This translates into CASRITAGAETQYF.

In regard to this clone: The same CDR3 arises from other DNA sequences in this sample as well. The V and J genes are TRBV11-2 and TRBJ2-1; maybe TRBD2 (5 bases). The CDR3 loop spans 14 amino acids. CDR1 SGHAT and CDR2 FQNNGV come from the germline V gene. V was clipped by 3 bases and J by 0 bases, with 6 bases between them. CDR3 nucleotides: TGTGCCAGCAGCTTGGGAGCCTCCTACAATGAGCAGTTCTTC. Translating gives CASSLGASYNEQFF.

The chain links TRBV2 to TRBJ2-1; D ambiguous. Germline CDR1 is SNHLY and CDR2 is FYNNEI. V lost 4 bases and J 8 bases, leaving 15 bases between the germline ends. The CDR3 is 14 residues long. DNA for the CDR3: TGTGCCAGCAGTGTACGCGGCTTCGTGGATGAGCAGTTCTTC. Encoded protein: CASSVRGFVDEQFF.

V and J are TRBV5-4 and TRBJ1-3, with TRBD1 identical over 9 bases. Germline-derived CDR1 and CDR2 are SGHNT and YYREEE (reference sequence). The V gene end was trimmed by 4 bases and the J gene end by 8 bases; junction bases not matched to a gene: 10. CDR3 length equals 15 residues. The CDR3 nucleotides read TGTGCCAGCAGCCCCGGGACAGGGAATGAATACACCATATATTTT. Protein sequence: CASSPGTGNEYTIYF.

This clone turned up a few times. The gene calls are TRBV7-2 and TRBJ2-1, with D possibly matching TRBD1 (6 bases). The V gene's germline CDR1 is SGHTA and CDR2 FQGNSA. The CDR3 runs to 16 residues. V was pared by 4 bases and J by 5 bases, with 18 bases between. CDR3 nucleotides: TGTGCCAGCAGCTCCCTCGGGACAACTCATAACAATGAGCAGTTCTTC. Amino acids: CASSSLGTTHNNEQFF.

The gene calls are TRBV5-4 and TRBJ2-5; either TRBD1 or TRBD2 may fit D (5 bases each). Germline V lookup: CDR1 SGHNT, CDR2 YYREEE (reference sequence). The CDR3 totals 15 residues. The germline V and J ends were trimmed by 4 bases and 5 bases, with 18 bases remaining between them. The CDR3 bases are TGTGCCAGCAGCGATACGATGGGACCGCGGGAGACCCAGTACTTC. Translating gives CASSDTMGPRETQYF.

This clone has more than one count but fewer than ten. V and J are TRBV30 and TRBJ1-1; unclear D gene. Trimming took off 3 bases at V and 0 bases at J, with 8 bases between the two ends. Germline lookup yields CDR1 GTSNPN and CDR2 SVGIG (reference sequence). The CDR3 is 13 amino acids. DNA of the CDR3: TGTGCCTGGAGAGCAGTGTTGAACACTGAAGCTTTCTTT. Protein product: CAWRAVLNTEAFF.